The entry below describes one TCR beta chain. The antigen remains unidentified. 5' RACE that incorporated UMI labels was used to prepare the TRB cDNA libraries. For each CDR3 protein, TCRdb gives one entry from its re-call of the 5' RACE reads, without DNA. The sample's table shows 43,000 or so distinct CDR3 sequences. These data originate in a study of CXCR3-negative and CXCR3-positive naive CD8 T cells. Overall study findings and caveats: Naive subsets did not differ in surface CD5, and TRB CDR3 properties served to infer TCR strength. Similar TRBV-TRBJ gene usage was seen in naive CXCR3-negative and CXCR3-positive cells, but not in memory cells. Naive subsets were similarly diverse, while memory CD8+ repertoires were much less diverse.

Triplicate approximately 300,000-cell sorts were made of each CD8+ T cell subset. This CDR3 comprises 13 residues. Germline lookup yields CDR1 SGHKS and CDR2 YYEKEE (reference sequence). The clonotype was recovered from a human donor in good health. Some clones in this sample may be carry-over from other donors' samples. The V call is TRBV5-5, the J call TRBJ2-7; the TCRdb D gene call, TRBD2, has no DNA to confirm it. The sequenced sample was memory CD8+ T cells from blood. CDR3: CASSSGRPYEQYF.